The present T cell receptor (beta chain) was sequenced within a study of post-analysis software for immune sequencing data (dated by TCRdb to between 2014 and 2016). Background on the whole study: Disease courses on record covered relapsing-remitting, secondary progressive and progressive-relapsing multiple sclerosis, though some patients had no subtype annotation. The patient repertoires were compared against 11 previously published healthy control repertoires obtained from donors aged roughly 6 to 25 years. A subset of samples was prepared in parallel using single-end sample barcoding, then pooled and co-amplified after Illumina adapter ligation.

The protocol used for the library was PCR. Sequencing was carried out with an Illumina HiSeq 2500. To reduce PCR and sequencing biases, unique molecular identifiers were built into the TCR beta cDNA libraries. About 500,000 cDNA molecules were obtained per 1 to 10 million input T cells, so each molecule approximated one T cell. The patient libraries were prepared and sequenced with the same protocol used for the earlier healthy control dataset. Samples belonging to the same batch were prepared together, multiplexed and sequenced on a shared HiSeq lane. In the original analysis: MIGEC handled the raw barcoded reads, throwing out single-read molecular identifier groups before consensus assembly and CDR3 extraction. Clonotype tables were post-analysed with VDJtools, and diversity was normalized by down-sampling all datasets to the smallest sample size. To correct batch-related cross-sample contamination, repertoire overlap clustering matched CDR3 amino acid sequences but not nucleotide sequences. TCRdb cleaned the public reads at Q25 with fastp, built clones with MiXCR and kept in-frame beta chains. One record per CDR3 amino acid sequence lists the most common genes and DNA. The V and J calls reflect TCRdb's pipeline rather than the authors' work. Across this sample there are about 770,000 distinct CDR3 sequences, with under 60% seen only once. Together, the top ten hold roughly 4.9% of the sample.

Results the study describes overall, beyond this receptor: Several TRBV segments, including TRBV5-6, TRBV5-1 and TRBV20-1, were significantly more frequent in patients than controls. Significantly lower normalized Chao1 diversity was found in multiple sclerosis patients than in controls, suggesting substantial peripheral T-cell clonal expansion. The control group was slightly older than the multiple sclerosis patient group. When samples were clustered directly using the F measure, samples prepared in the same batch co-clustered strongly, which prompted a batch-effect correction.

The CDR3 numbers 17 residues from cysteine through phenylalanine. Left in the record is the CDR3 DNA by itself, 51 bases read in frame from the first base. From a lookup of the germline V gene (reference sequence), CDR1 and CDR2 are LNHNV and YYDKDF. V is pruned by 3 bases and J by 2 bases, leaving 7 bases of the junction without a gene match. This clonotype is a singleton in its sample. What this receptor recognizes is not known. The sample holds no much larger clone one base away, and base qualities are not on file. To demonstrate the VDJtools post-analysis software, TCR beta repertoires were profiled from the peripheral blood of about 13 young patients with multiple sclerosis. Multiple sclerosis patients were children and adolescents aged 6 to 15 years.

The sample consisted of blood. The chain uses TRBV15 and TRBJ2-3; 11 junctional bases match TRBD2. The TCR comes from a girl aged 10-17 years with multiple sclerosis. The nucleotide sequence reads as follows: TGTGCCACCAGCAGGGGGGTGACTAGCGGGAACACAGATACGCAGTATTTT. Translated, this gives CATSRGVTSGNTDTQYF.